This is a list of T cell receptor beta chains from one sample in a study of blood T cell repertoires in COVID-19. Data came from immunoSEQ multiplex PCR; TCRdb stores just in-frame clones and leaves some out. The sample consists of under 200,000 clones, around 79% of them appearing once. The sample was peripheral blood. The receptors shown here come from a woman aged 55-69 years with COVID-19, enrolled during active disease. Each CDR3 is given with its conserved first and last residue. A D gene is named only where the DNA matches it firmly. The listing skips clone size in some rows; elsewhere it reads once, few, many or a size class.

CDR3: CASSWVSGTYNEQFF; DNA: TGTGCCAGCAGCTGGGTTAGCGGGACATACAATGAGCAGTTCTTC; D: TRBD2; J: TRBJ2-1; size: .; V: TRBV7-9
CDR3: CSIDQGALGYTF; DNA: TGCAGCATCGATCAGGGGGCACTTGGGTACACCTTC; D: TRBD1; J: TRBJ1-2; size: .; V: TRBV29-1
CDR3: CATTPRRQGYAGELFF; DNA: TGTGCCACCACTCCCCGCAGACAGGGGTACGCCGGGGAGCTGTTTTTT; D: TRBD1; J: TRBJ2-2; size: .; V: TRBV24-1
CDR3: CASSTHGEGGTQYF; DNA: TGTGCCAGCAGTACCCACGGGGAGGGAGGGACCCAGTACTTC; D: TRBD2; J: TRBJ2-5; size: .; V: TRBV28
CDR3: CASRGQGGYEQFF; DNA: TGTGCCAGTAGGGGGCAGGGTGGTTATGAGCAGTTCTTC; D: .; J: TRBJ2-1; size: .; V: TRBV19
CDR3: CASSRTGRPEAFF; DNA: TGTGCCAGCAGCAGGACAGGGAGACCTGAAGCTTTCTTT; D: TRBD1; J: TRBJ1-1; size: .; V: TRBV7-9
CDR3: CSARGGGIQYF; DNA: TGCAGTGCTAGAGGAGGAGGCATTCAGTACTTC; D: .; J: TRBJ2-4; size: once; V: TRBV20-1
CDR3: CASRHTNTQYF; DNA: TGTGCCAGCAGACACACAAATACGCAGTATTTT; D: .; J: TRBJ2-3; size: .; V: TRBV3-1/TRBV3-2
CDR3: CASSLKGLAGFNEQFF; DNA: TGTGCCAGCAGCCTGAAGGGACTAGCGGGGTTCAATGAGCAGTTCTTC; D: TRBD2; J: TRBJ2-1; size: .; V: TRBV5-4
CDR3: CASSLMAGNLDPFREQYF; DNA: TGTGCCAGCAGTTTGATGGCGGGGAATCTGGACCCCTTCCGCGAGCAGTACTTC; D: .; J: TRBJ2-7; size: .; V: TRBV28
CDR3: CASSQFTDRDANTGELFF; DNA: TGTGCCAGCAGCCAGTTCACAGACAGAGATGCGAACACCGGGGAGCTGTTTTTT; D: .; J: TRBJ2-2; size: .; V: TRBV4-2
CDR3: CASSYRSDGPETQYF; DNA: TGCGCCAGCAGCTATCGCAGCGACGGTCCCGAGACCCAGTACTTC; D: .; J: TRBJ2-5; size: .; V: TRBV5-1
CDR3: CAISEVQGPGNTIYF; DNA: TGTGCCATCAGTGAGGTGCAGGGCCCTGGAAACACCATATATTTT; D: .; J: TRBJ1-3; size: .; V: TRBV10-3
CDR3: CASSPGSGNSPLHF; DNA: TGTGCCAGCTCACCAGGGAGTGGGAATTCACCCCTCCACTTT; D: .; J: TRBJ1-6; size: .; V: TRBV18
CDR3: CASSRGTGAIGGYTF; DNA: TGTGCCAGCAGTAGGGGGACAGGGGCAATTGGCGGCTACACCTTC; D: TRBD1; J: TRBJ1-2; size: few; V: TRBV6-6
CDR3: CASSLPNRGFSQETQYF; DNA: TGTGCCAGCAGCTTACCTAACAGGGGGTTTTCACAAGAGACCCAGTACTTC; D: TRBD1; J: TRBJ2-5; size: .; V: TRBV5-4
CDR3: CASSLISRASQPQHF; DNA: TGTGCCAGCAGTTTAATAAGCAGGGCTAGTCAGCCCCAGCATTTT; D: .; J: TRBJ1-5; size: .; V: TRBV28
CDR3: CASSPRSTGADQPQHF; DNA: TGTGCCAGCAGCCCCCGATCGACAGGGGCTGATCAGCCCCAGCATTTT; D: TRBD1; J: TRBJ1-5; size: few; V: TRBV4-2
CDR3: CASSVNRQGTGELFF; DNA: TGTGCCAGCAGCGTTAACAGACAGGGCACCGGGGAGCTGTTTTTT; D: TRBD1; J: TRBJ2-2; size: once; V: TRBV9
CDR3: CASSLGASSNYGYTF; DNA: TGTGCCAGCAGTTTAGGTGCCAGTTCTAACTATGGCTACACCTTC; D: .; J: TRBJ1-2; size: .; V: TRBV27
CDR3: CAISQPGANEKLFF; DNA: TGTGCCATCAGCCAGCCGGGGGCTAATGAAAAACTGTTTTTT; D: .; J: TRBJ1-4; size: .; V: TRBV10-3
CDR3: CASSLDDRYNSPLHF; DNA: TGTGCCAGCAGCTTAGATGACAGATATAATTCACCCCTCCACTTT; D: .; J: TRBJ1-6; size: .; V: TRBV11-2
CDR3: CASSYEGLADTDTQYF; DNA: TGTGCCAGCAGTTACGAGGGACTAGCGGACACAGATACGCAGTATTTT; D: TRBD2; J: TRBJ2-3; size: .; V: TRBV6-2/TRBV6-3
CDR3: CASSFWTDSSTDTQYF; DNA: TGTGCCAGCAGCTTTTGGACAGACTCTAGCACAGATACGCAGTATTTT; D: .; J: TRBJ2-3; size: .; V: TRBV11-2
CDR3: CASSQQAGGPLALTQYF; DNA: TGTGCCAGCAGCCAGCAAGCCGGTGGGCCGCTGGCCTTGACCCAGTACTTC; D: .; J: TRBJ2-5; size: .; V: TRBV3-1/TRBV3-2
CDR3: CAISATSGTTGEQYF; DNA: TGTGCCATCAGTGCCACTAGCGGGACGACGGGGGAGCAGTACTTC; D: TRBD2; J: TRBJ2-7; size: .; V: TRBV10-3
CDR3: CASIGGGSDTQYF; DNA: TGTGCCAGCATAGGGGGGGGTTCGGATACGCAGTATTTT; D: .; J: TRBJ2-3; size: few; V: TRBV2
CDR3: CASSQVTDTQYF; DNA: TGTGCCAGCAGCCAAGTAACAGATACGCAGTATTTT; D: .; J: TRBJ2-3; size: .; V: TRBV14
CDR3: CASSPTPAAPEQFF; DNA: TGTGCCAGCAGCCCCACTCCGGCGGCCCCTGAGCAGTTCTTC; D: .; J: TRBJ2-1; size: many; V: TRBV11-3
CDR3: CASSYLGQQVGELFF; DNA: TGTGCCAGCAGCTACCTTGGGCAGCAGGTCGGGGAGCTGTTTTTT; D: .; J: TRBJ2-2; size: .; V: TRBV6-6
CDR3: CASSPTSGGPQETQYF; DNA: TGTGCCAGCAGCCCGACTAGCGGGGGGCCCCAAGAGACCCAGTACTTC; D: TRBD2; J: TRBJ2-5; size: .; V: TRBV3-1/TRBV3-2
CDR3: CASSVELGGGAGDTQYF; DNA: TGTGCCAGCAGCGTAGAATTGGGCGGGGGGGCCGGAGATACGCAGTATTTT; D: TRBD2; J: TRBJ2-3; size: .; V: TRBV9
CDR3: CASSLAGSGANVLTF; DNA: TGTGCCAGCAGCTTGGCAGGGTCCGGGGCCAACGTCCTGACTTTC; D: .; J: TRBJ2-6; size: .; V: TRBV5-6
CDR3: CASSPLAGGNTGELFF; DNA: TGCGCCAGCAGTCCGCTAGCGGGTGGGAACACCGGGGAGCTGTTTTTT; D: TRBD2; J: TRBJ2-2; size: .; V: TRBV4-3
CDR3: CASSWRVAGAWKTQYF; DNA: TGTGCCAGCAGCTGGAGGGTAGCGGGAGCCTGGAAGACCCAGTACTTC; D: TRBD2; J: TRBJ2-5; size: .; V: TRBV7-2
CDR3: CAWSRDRGPWSNEQFF; DNA: TGTGCCTGGTCCCGGGACAGGGGTCCATGGAGCAATGAGCAGTTCTTC; D: TRBD1; J: TRBJ2-1; size: .; V: TRBV30
CDR3: CATSDFSRTGQYF; DNA: TGTGCCACCAGTGATTTCTCTCGGACAGGGCAGTATTTT; D: TRBD1; J: TRBJ2-3; size: .; V: TRBV24-1
CDR3: CASSPPGTGDSPLHF; DNA: TGTGCCAGCAGCCCCCCCGGGACAGGGGATTCACCCCTCCACTTT; D: TRBD1; J: TRBJ1-6; size: once; V: TRBV7-8
CDR3: CASSLEREGRIPYF; DNA: TGCGCCAGCAGCCTGGAGCGGGAGGGCCGAATCCCGTACTTC; D: TRBD2; J: TRBJ2-7; size: .; V: TRBV5-1
CDR3: CASLAGNTIYF; DNA: TGTGCCAGCCTCGCTGGAAACACCATATATTTT; D: .; J: TRBJ1-3; size: once; V: TRBV2
CDR3: CASSGTLPGGEKLFF; DNA: TGTGCCAGCAGCGGGACCTTACCCGGGGGTGAAAAACTGTTTTTT; D: .; J: TRBJ1-4; size: .; V: TRBV9
CDR3: CASSPLKTGIYEQYF; DNA: TGTGCCAGCTCACCACTAAAGACAGGGATCTACGAGCAGTACTTC; D: TRBD1; J: TRBJ2-7; size: .; V: TRBV18
CDR3: CASSSSLKFRYGYTF; DNA: TGTGCCAGCAGCTCAAGCCTCAAGTTTCGCTATGGCTACACCTTC; D: .; J: TRBJ1-2; size: .; V: TRBV9
CDR3: CASRGQGPNEKLFF; DNA: TGTGCCAGCAGAGGACAGGGCCCCAATGAAAAACTGTTTTTT; D: TRBD1; J: TRBJ1-4; size: .; V: TRBV28
CDR3: CASSRGAFLGYGYTF; DNA: TGTGCCAGCAGCCGGGGGGCCTTCTTGGGTTATGGCTACACCTTC; D: .; J: TRBJ1-2; size: .; V: TRBV5-8
CDR3: CASSQGQGGNSPLHF; DNA: TGTGCCAGCAGCCAGGGACAGGGAGGCAATTCACCCCTCCACTTT; D: TRBD1; J: TRBJ1-6; size: .; V: TRBV7-2
CDR3: CASTAMKGTSGSKVYNEQFF; DNA: TGTGCCAGCACCGCAATGAAGGGGACTAGCGGGAGTAAGGTCTACAATGAGCAGTTCTTC; D: TRBD2; J: TRBJ2-1; size: .; V: TRBV27